What follows are 12 T cell receptor beta chains derived from one specimen sequenced in a study of T-cell memory formation after mild COVID-19. Each CDR3 protein gets one entry after TCRdb re-called the 5' RACE reads with MiXCR. Here the sample spans roughly 150,000 distinct CDR3 sequences, approximately 15% being singletons. The sequencing sample was made of PBMCs or a T cell subset sorted from them (not recorded which). These receptors were collected from an adult woman who had mild COVID-19 (a few samples of this study predate the infection). Cell type and time point are not known.

The sample holds many counts of this clonotype. As DNA, the CDR3 is TGTGCCAGCTCATTGGGGCCAGGCTACGAGCAGTACTTC. Encoded protein: CASSLGPGYEQYF. The gene calls are TRBV18 and TRBJ2-7; maybe TRBD1 (5 bases). Per the germline V gene, CDR1 is KGHSH and CDR2 is LQKENI. Trimming stripped 5 bases from V and 3 bases from J, with 11 bases between. The CDR3 loop spans 13 amino acids.

This clonotype came up a few times. The chain carries TRBV7-9 and TRBJ2-1; either TRBD1 or TRBD2 may supply D (5 bases each). There are 14 residues in the CDR3. Trimming left V 5 bases short and J 8 bases short, with 16 bases between. Per the germline V gene, CDR1 is SEHNR and CDR2 is FQNEAQ (reference sequence). CDR3 nucleotide sequence: TGTGCCAGCAGCCCCCGCAGGGCGGGTTATGAGCAGTTCTTC. It translates to CASSPRRAGYEQFF.

The chain employs TRBV7-2 and TRBJ2-7; D may be TRBD1 (5 bases). Germline V gene sequence: CDR1 SGHTA, CDR2 FQGNSA. The length of the CDR3 is 14 residues. The V and J ends lost 3 bases and 2 bases respectively, with 11 bases between them. CDR3 DNA: TGTGCCAGCAGCTTGGGTAGGGGCCCCTACGAGCAGTACTTC. It specifies CASSLGRGPYEQYF.

DNA of the CDR3: TGTGCCAGCAGTCCCCCTTTGGCGGGAGGTATTTCCGGGGAGCTGTTTTTT. It translates to CASSPPLAGGISGELFF. The rearrangement uses TRBV25-1 and TRBJ2-2, with TRBD2 matching over 8 bases. Trimming removed 5 bases from V and 6 bases from J; junction bases left unmatched: 14. The germline V gene encodes CDR1 MGHDK and CDR2 SYGVNS. The CDR3 is made up of 17 amino acids.

J is TRBJ1-3 and V is TRBV18; D call uncertain. In germline, CDR1 is KGHSH, CDR2 LQKENI. Trimming shortened V by 3 bases and J by 1 base, and 10 bases separated the two germline ends. The CDR3 spans 15 residues. Here the CDR3 reads CASSPTRSSGNTIYF. The CDR3 DNA follows: TGTGCCAGCTCACCGACCCGTAGTTCTGGAAACACCATATATTTT.

In this sample, this clonotype turned up a few times. The chain joins TRBV11-3 to TRBJ2-7, with no clear D. The CDR3 loop spans 15 amino acids. The V and J ends lost 0 bases and 6 bases respectively, with 15 bases between them. Germline CDR1 reads SGHNT; CDR2 reads YENEEA. The DNA for the CDR3 is TGTGCCAGCAGCTTAGATCAAAGGTCTCCGGGCGAGCAGTACTTC. This sequence encodes CASSLDQRSPGEQYF.

CDR3 nucleotide sequence: TGTGCCAGCAGCTTGGAAGTAAAGAGAAGGAACACTGAAGCTTTCTTT. It is translated as CASSLEVKRRNTEAFF. This chain uses TRBV5-6 with TRBJ1-1; D is uncertain. CDR3 size: 16 residues. Per germline, CDR1 SGHDT and CDR2 YYEEEE. The V end lost 0 bases, the J end lost 1 base, and 13 bases lay between the germline ends.

This clonotype has more than one count but fewer than ten. The chain carries TRBV29-1 and TRBJ2-6, with 10 bases matching TRBD1. The CDR3 is made up of 15 amino acids. Germline CDR1 SQVTM, CDR2 ANQGSEA. V lost 4 bases and J lost 3; bases outside the gene matches: 3. CDR3 loop: CSVGDRGFGANVLTF. CDR3 DNA: TGCAGCGTTGGGGACAGGGGATTTGGGGCCAACGTCCTGACTTTC.

This rearrangement joins TRBV4-2 to TRBJ2-3, with TRBD2 matching over 9 bases. The CDR3 is 18 residues long. Germline V CDR1 and CDR2: LGHNA, YNFKEQ. V shed 0 bases and J 4 bases; nucleotides not matched to a gene: 11. The CDR3 DNA reads as TGTGCCAGCAGCCAAGATAGGGCTAGCGGGAACATCGCAGATACGCAGTATTTT. Its translation is CASSQDRASGNIADTQYF.

This clonotype has a handful of counts. V usage is TRBV5-4 and J usage is TRBJ2-7; 7 positions match TRBD1. CDR1 is SGHNT, CDR2 YYREEE, per germline (reference sequence). The CDR3 loop spans 14 amino acids. V was pared by 5 bases and J by 0 bases, with 5 bases of the junction left unmatched. CDR3 in DNA: TGTGCCAGCAGTTTTACAGGGGACTCCTACGAGCAGTACTTC. It translates to CASSFTGDSYEQYF.

V is TRBV7-2 and J is TRBJ1-4; D is possibly TRBD1 (6 bases). The CDR3 consists of 14 residues. Germline CDR1 and CDR2: SGHTA and FQGNSA. Trimming took 9 bases from V and 8 from J, leaving 19 bases between them. CDR3 region: CASQSPGVREKLFF. The CDR3 nucleotides read TGTGCCAGTCAGTCCCCAGGGGTTCGGGAAAAACTGTTTTTT.

DNA for the CDR3: TGTGCCAGCAGCCCCGCCACTGCCCGGCATGAGCAGTTCTTC. Translated: CASSPATARHEQFF. The chain recombines TRBV7-3 with TRBJ2-1; D ambiguous. V was cut by 5 bases and J by 8 bases, with 16 bases left in between. The CDR3 extends over 14 amino acids. Germline V gene lookup returns CDR1 SGHTA and CDR2 FQGTGA.